This T cell receptor beta chain was recovered during a study of blood T cell repertoires in COVID-19. Assay: immunoSEQ multiplex PCR; the TCRdb copy retains only in-frame clones and omits some. The sample yields 150,000 to 160,000 clones, roughly nine tenths seen once. The germline V gene has CDR1 MNHEY and CDR2 SVGEGT. Trimming left V 4 bases short and J 7 bases short, with 8 bases between. There are 12 residues in the CDR3. The V call is TRBV6-2 or TRBV6-3, the J call TRBJ1-5; D not certain. Source material: peripheral blood. The sequence derives from a man aged 50 to 59 with acute or convalescent COVID-19. This CDR3 is CASSFPSQPQHF. Here the CDR3 DNA reads TGTGCCAGCAGTTTCCCCTCCCAGCCCCAGCATTTT.